The 23 T cell receptor beta chains below all came from one sample that was sequenced in a study of T-cell memory formation after mild COVID-19. TCRdb processed the 5' RACE reads anew with MiXCR; each CDR3 protein has one entry. This sample has around 250,000 distinct CDR3 sequences; roughly 17% occur once, and the top ten carry 22%. The specimen was PBMCs or a T cell subset sorted from them (not recorded which). The receptors derive from a man aged 18 to 29 who had mild COVID-19 (a few samples of this study predate the infection). Cell type and time point are not known.

This clonotype has just a few counts. V gene TRBV7-3 combines with J gene TRBJ2-5; maybe TRBD2 (6 bases). V lost 5 bases, J lost 5 bases, and 18 bases lay in between. The CDR3 runs 15 residues. The germline V gene encodes CDR1 SGHTA and CDR2 FQGTGA. The CDR3 region is CASSPLAAGRETQYF. The CDR3 DNA reads TGTGCCAGCAGCCCATTAGCGGCGGGACGGGAGACCCAGTACTTC.

The chain has TRBV4-3 and TRBJ2-2, with unresolved D. Trimming cost V 2 bases and J 3 bases, with 10 bases left between them. Germline assignment: CDR1 LGHNA and CDR2 YSLEER. This CDR3 comprises 15 residues. The CDR3: CASSQTVGYTGELFF. The DNA of the CDR3 is TGCGCCAGCAGCCAAACTGTGGGGTACACCGGGGAGCTGTTTTTT.

This clonotype was seen a few times. At one of its ends the junction is not consistent with the germline gene, which may arise from a read error. The chain joins TRBV3-1 to TRBJ1-5, with TRBD1 as a possible D gene (5 bases). The CDR3 runs 19 residues. CDR1 is LGHDT and CDR2 is YNNKEL in the germline V gene (reference sequence). The CDR3 bases are TGTGCCAGCAGCCAGAGGGATGCGACAGCACCCTATAGCAATCAGCACCAGCATTTT. Amino acids: CASSQRDATAPYSNQHQHF.

The chain couples TRBV5-5 to TRBJ2-7; unclear D gene. This CDR3 has 13 amino acids. The V gene lost 0 bases and the J gene lost 5 bases, with 9 bases spanning the gap. Germline assignment: CDR1 SGHKS and CDR2 YYEKEE (reference sequence). The CDR3 spells CASSLVLRNEQYF. CDR3 nucleotides: TGTGCCAGCAGCTTGGTCTTGAGGAACGAGCAGTACTTC.

This clonotype was detected many times. The chain employs TRBV12-5 and TRBJ2-3; TRBD1 aligns across 8 bases. CDR3 length: 16 amino acids. Trimming at V came to 6 bases and at J to 2 bases, leaving 10 bases not matched to a gene. CDR1 and CDR2 (germline): LGHNT, FRNRAP. CDR3 sequence (DNA): TGTGCTAGTGGCCCTCGCAGGGGGCCTTACACAGATACGCAGTATTTT. It encodes CASGPRRGPYTDTQYF.

This clonotype was counted between two and nine times. V gene TRBV6-5 combines with J gene TRBJ2-7; D perhaps matches TRBD2 (5 bases). The CDR3 spans 13 residues. CDR1 and CDR2 (germline): MNHEY, SVGAGI. With 5 bases removed from V and 6 bases from J, the gap between germline ends came to 14 bases. This CDR3 reads CASSLPATSEQYF. The CDR3 nucleotides read TGTGCCAGCAGTCTCCCGGCCACTAGCGAGCAGTACTTC.

A few counts support this clonotype. The chain uses TRBV12-3 or TRBV12-4 and TRBJ2-5; tentative D call: TRBD2 (6 bases). This CDR3 is built from 16 residues. Trimming pared 6 bases from V and 4 bases from J, leaving 21 bases between. The CDR3 nucleotides read TGTGCCAGCAGACTCGGTTTCGGGACTGGATCAGAGACCCAGTACTTC. It encodes CASRLGFGTGSETQYF.

The chain employs TRBV7-2 and TRBJ1-2; a possible D gene is TRBD1 (5 bases). V shed 5 bases and J shed 5 bases, with 15 bases lying between them. Germline lookup yields CDR1 SGHTA and CDR2 FQGNSA. This CDR3 has 14 residues. The CDR3 loop reads CASSRLGVPYGYTF. CDR3 in DNA: TGTGCCAGCAGCCGATTGGGGGTGCCGTATGGCTACACCTTC.

The chain employs TRBV4-2 and TRBJ1-5, with D maybe TRBD1 (5 bases). The V end lost 0 bases, the J end lost 4 bases, and 16 bases lay between the germline ends. CDR1 LGHNA and CDR2 YNFKEQ come from the germline V gene. This CDR3 spans 17 amino acids. The CDR3 sequence is CASSQEPQGGVNQPQHF. The DNA of the CDR3 is TGTGCCAGCAGCCAAGAGCCGCAGGGCGGAGTAAATCAGCCCCAGCATTTT.

The gene calls are TRBV7-6 and TRBJ1-4; maybe TRBD1 (6 bases). The V end lost 2 bases, the J end lost 7 bases, and 14 bases lay between the germline ends. Germline V gene lookup returns CDR1 SGHVS and CDR2 FNYEAQ. The CDR3 contains 15 residues. CDR3 residues: CASSLLMGASEKLFF. In DNA, the CDR3 is TGTGCCAGCAGCTTACTCATGGGGGCGAGTGAAAAACTGTTTTTT. Full variable domain (missing parts from reference TRBV7-6 and TRBJ1-4): GAGVSQSPRYKVTKRGQDVALRCDPISGHVSLYWYRQALGQGPEFLTYFNYEAQQDKSGLPNDRFSAERPEGSISTLTIQRTEQRDSAMYRCASSLLMGASEKLFFGSGTQLSVL.

The chain carries TRBV6-2 or TRBV6-3 and TRBJ2-7, with D possibly TRBD1 on 5 matching bases. The V end was cut by 2 bases, the J end by 5 bases, with 19 bases between. Germline V gene lookup returns CDR1 MNHEY and CDR2 SVGEGT. The CDR3 contains 16 residues. The CDR3 DNA sequence: TGTGCCAGCAGTTACCGGGTGGCGGCAGGGTCACACGAGCAGTACTTC. Translating gives CASSYRVAAGSHEQYF.

This clonotype was observed a handful of times. The gene calls are TRBV9 and TRBJ2-4, with 7 bases that match TRBD1. With V trimmed by 4 bases and J by 4 bases, 2 bases remained unmatched. Germline CDR1 SGDLS, CDR2 YYNGEE. The CDR3 totals 13 residues. The CDR3, as DNA: TGTGCCAGCAGCACGGGACAGAAAAACATTCAGTACTTC. Encoded protein: CASSTGQKNIQYF.

This clonotype showed up just a few times. The chain employs TRBV6-5 and TRBJ1-1; TRBD1 agrees at 7 bases. The ends lost 5 bases at V and 4 bases at J; junction bases unmatched: 4. In germline, CDR1 is MNHEY, CDR2 SVGAGI. The CDR3 totals 13 residues. The DNA for the CDR3 is TGTGCCAGCAGTCGGGCAGGGGGCACTGAAGCTTTCTTT. This encodes CASSRAGGTEAFF.

In its sample, this clonotype was seen many times. The chain combines TRBV6-2 or TRBV6-3 with TRBJ2-7; D is perhaps TRBD2 (6 bases). With 4 bases removed from V and 3 bases from J, the gap between germline ends came to 10 bases. The CDR3 contains 13 residues. Germline V CDR1 and CDR2: MNHEY, SVGEGT. CDR3 coding DNA: TGTGCCAGCAGTTCGGGACTGGTCTACGAGCAGTACGTC. It codes for CASSSGLVYEQYV.

The chain employs TRBV10-3 and TRBJ2-5; 7 bases are a match to TRBD2. Germline values: CDR1 ENHRY, CDR2 SYGVKD. J was trimmed by 2 bases and V by 2 bases; bases with no gene match: 5. The CDR3 extends over 15 amino acids. The CDR3 region is CAISEGGDGQETQYF. For the CDR3, the DNA is TGTGCCATCAGTGAGGGGGGGGACGGGCAAGAGACCCAGTACTTC.

This chain links TRBV6-1 with TRBJ1-1, with D perhaps TRBD1 (6 bases). The V gene's germline CDR1 is MNHNS and CDR2 SASEGT. The V gene lost 5 bases and the J gene lost 5 bases, with 18 bases spanning the gap. This CDR3 spans 15 amino acids. In DNA form, the CDR3 reads TGTGCCAGCAGTACCGGAGGGGGGGGCGAGACTGAAGCTTTCTTT. Translated: CASSTGGGGETEAFF.

This clonotype was recorded a few times. This chain uses TRBV7-3 with TRBJ2-5, with TRBD2 matching over 11 bases. CDR1 and CDR2 (germline): SGHTA, FQGTGA. The CDR3 runs to 15 residues. V lost 3 bases to trimming and J lost 5 bases; unmatched junction nucleotides: 5. The CDR3 region has the DNA TGTGCCAGCAGCTTTAGCGGGGGGGCTCGGGAGACCCAGTACTTC. Translated, it gives CASSFSGGARETQYF.

This clonotype was detected a few times. The rearrangement links TRBV12-3 or TRBV12-4 to TRBJ1-1; TRBD1 might be the D (5 bases). This CDR3 is 11 amino acids long. Trimming stripped 8 bases from V and 5 bases from J, with 9 bases between. The CDR3 region has the DNA TGTGCCAGCGGGGCGGGGACTGAAGCTTTCTTT. Translated: CASGAGTEAFF.

This sequence joins TRBV20-1 and TRBJ2-2, with TRBD2 as a possible D gene (5 bases). The CDR3 contains 16 residues. V was shortened by 0 bases and J by 2 bases, with 13 bases between the two germline ends. Germline V lookup: CDR1 DFQATT, CDR2 SNEGSKA (reference sequence). The CDR3, as DNA: TGCAGTGCTAGAGATCGAGGCGGGCACAACACCGGGGAGCTGTTTTTT. Its translation is CSARDRGGHNTGELFF.

This clonotype has a handful of counts. V is TRBV6-5 and J is TRBJ2-2; no clear D gene. The V end was cut by 0 bases, the J end by 5 bases, with 7 bases between. Germline V CDR1 and CDR2: MNHEY, SVGAGI. This CDR3 is 14 amino acids long. Here the CDR3 DNA reads TGTGCCAGCAGTTACTCGAGCAGAACCGGGGAGCTGTTTTTT. This translates into CASSYSSRTGELFF.

V is TRBV9 and J is TRBJ2-3, with TRBD1 identical over 7 bases. This CDR3 region has 16 residues. With V trimmed by 2 bases and J by 3 bases, 9 bases remained unmatched. Germline loops: CDR1 SGDLS, CDR2 YYNGEE. CDR3 amino acids: CASSVSGQARTDTQYF. For the CDR3, the DNA is TGTGCCAGCAGCGTTTCTGGACAGGCTAGAACAGATACGCAGTATTTT. The full variable domain, completed using reference TRBV9 and TRBJ2-3, is DSGVTQTPKHLITATGQRVTLRCSPRSGDLSVYWYQQSLDQGLQFLIQYYNGEERAKGNILERFSAQQFPDLHSELNLSSLELGDSALYFCASSVSGQARTDTQYFGPGTRLTVL.

This clonotype occurred a few times. V gene TRBV2 combines with J gene TRBJ2-1, with a tentative D call TRBD1 (6 bases). V was pared by 6 bases and J by 9 bases, with 12 bases between. Per the germline V gene, CDR1 is SNHLY and CDR2 is FYNNEI. This CDR3 region has 12 residues. The CDR3 nucleotides read TGTGCCAGCAGGGACACAGGGACTGAGCAGTTCTTC. It specifies CASRDTGTEQFF.

The sample holds a few counts of this clonotype. J is TRBJ2-6 and V is TRBV20-1; D remains unclear. Trimming took 4 bases from V and 2 from J, leaving 3 bases between them. This CDR3 has 12 residues. Germline CDR1 DFQATT, CDR2 SNEGSKA (reference sequence). CDR3 residues: CSAIAGANVLTF. The CDR3 DNA follows: TGCAGTGCTATCGCTGGGGCCAACGTCCTGACTTTC.